Included here is one TCR beta chain sequence, with context. The clone's antigen remains unknown. There are no base qualities to consult, and no much larger clone falls within one base. Library prep was done by the immunoSEQ multiplex PCR assay. From the authors' description of their analysis: A statistical classification framework was developed to diagnose cytomegalovirus status using the catalog of TCR beta chain sequences. Not all clones reach the TCRdb copy of this immuneACCESS table, which keeps in-frame sequences only. Checked studies attribute under half of the gap to unresolved V genes and leave the rest unexplained. Clone size and the V and J calls come from that table; the DNA yielded D and trimming. This sample comprises about 180,000 clones, about 87% of them detected only once. The ten largest clones add up to 1.4% of the sample. Separate from the approximately 730-subject first cohort, the validation cohort of 90 to 150 subjects was the group to which the donors belonged.

The data belong to a study of cytomegalovirus exposure and HLA in healthy donors (dated by TCRdb to the late 2010s). Regarding the complete study: A later analysis indicated that the 90 to 150 validation repertoires were generated on the platform also employed for the 700 or so repertoires of the first cohort. The study aimed to test whether cataloging public T cell receptors could reveal signatures of past pathogen exposure. In addition to the first cohort of 666 subjects, a separate validation cohort of 120 different subjects was used. To predict cytomegalovirus infection status, the study combined high-throughput TCR immunosequencing, statistical association of individual TCRs with disease status, and machine learning.

CDR1 and CDR2, per the germline V gene, are SGHDT and YYEEEE. At the junction V is shortened by 3 bases and J by 5 bases; bases outside the gene matches: 5. The CDR3 goes from the cysteine to the phenylalanine over 15 residues. Only the CDR3 portion is preserved as DNA: 45 bases, with reading frame beginning at the first base. Points the paper makes about the study in general: The authors suggested that the approach could potentially be extended to other disease states and immunological phenotypes. The study gave a list of over 150 TCR beta chains associated with cytomegalovirus. A later analysis lacked HLA typing for the validation cohort, so it scored co-occurrence in that cohort across all 120 repertoires. Most TCR sequences were observed very rarely across donors, whereas some public TCRs were present in many individuals. In vitro tests confirmed that three of the cytomegalovirus-associated TCR beta chains recognize cytomegalovirus antigens. The classifier was reported to diagnose cytomegalovirus status with high specificity and sensitivity in both the original and validation cohorts. Subsequent analysis determined that TCRs grouped into clusters in the first cohort also showed a tendency toward co-occurrence across the 90 to 150 validation repertoires, and roughly 95% of cluster scores exceeded 0.

The clonotype comes from a woman under 40 in good health and CMV-seronegative. Material: PBMCs. The V and J segments used are TRBV5-6 and TRBJ2-2; TRBD1 aligns with 9 central bases. The DNA sequence follows: TGTGCCAGCAGCTCTGGGACAGGGAGAACCGGGGAGCTGTTTTTT. Translated, it reads CASSSGTGRTGELFF.